Below, 10 T cell receptor beta chains from the same sample are listed, as sequenced in a study of T cells in Graves' hyperthyroidism and ophthalmopathy. RNA transcripts gave rise to amplified TCR beta CDR3 regions. The HTBI set primed first-round TCR CDR3 RT-PCR. Using its own MiXCR run on the multiplex PCR reads, TCRdb lists one record per CDR3 protein. The top ten hold 8% to 13% of the sample, which has over 300,000 distinct CDR3 sequences, 11% to 15% seen once. The sequenced sample was blood. The receptors stem from an older woman with Graves' hyperthyroidism.

The chain uses TRBV19 and TRBJ1-1; TRBD1 might be the D (6 bases). Germline V gene sequence: CDR1 LNHDA, CDR2 SQIVND (reference sequence). CDR3 length: 12 residues. With 9 bases removed from V and 5 bases from J, the gap between germline ends came to 13 bases. DNA for the CDR3: TGTGCCAGCCTACAGGGAGGTACTGAAGCTTTCTTT. As protein: CASLQGGTEAFF.

The gene calls are TRBV19 and TRBJ1-4; D uncertain. Germline lookup yields CDR1 LNHDA and CDR2 SQIVND (reference sequence). V lost 1 base, J lost 8 bases, and 14 bases lay in between. The CDR3 is 15 amino acids. The CDR3 sequence: CASSIGTVEEEKLFF. DNA for the CDR3: TGTGCCAGTAGTATAGGGACGGTCGAGGAAGAAAAACTGTTTTTT.

This clonotype was seen at least ten times. This rearrangement joins TRBV5-1 to TRBJ2-7, with TRBD1 matching over 11 bases. The CDR3 totals 16 residues. Germline V gene lookup returns CDR1 SGHRS and CDR2 YFSETQ. After removal of 2 bases from V and 4 bases from J, the junction contained 8 bases not matched to a gene. The CDR3 DNA follows: TGCGCCAGCAGCTTCGTCCGGACAGGGGGCAGGTACGAGCAGTACTTC. Amino acid sequence: CASSFVRTGGRYEQYF.

The chain has TRBV11-2 and TRBJ2-7, with 13 bases that match TRBD2. This CDR3 has 18 residues. Trimming removed 6 bases from V and 7 bases from J; junction bases left unmatched: 18. CDR1 and CDR2 from the germline V gene are SGHAT and FQNNGV. In DNA, the CDR3 is TGTGCCAGCAGTTCTCTGACTAGCGGGAGGCCCGCCGCCGGGGAGCAGTACTTC. The encoded protein is CASSSLTSGRPAAGEQYF.

The V gene is TRBV20-1, the J gene TRBJ2-3; 8 bases line up with TRBD1. The CDR3 extends over 15 amino acids. V lost 2 bases, J lost 3 bases, and 7 bases stayed unmatched. CDR1 is DFQATT and CDR2 is SNEGSKA in the germline V gene (reference sequence). The CDR3 DNA reads as TGCAGTGCTAGAATATCTACAGGGGGAACAGATACGCAGTATTTT. This sequence encodes CSARISTGGTDTQYF.

In its sample, this clonotype was seen a few times. V usage is TRBV29-1 and J usage is TRBJ2-3, with 7 nucleotides matching TRBD1. The V gene's germline CDR1 is SQVTM and CDR2 ANQGSEA. The junction had 13 bases not matched to a gene; V was cut back by 7 bases and J by 3 bases. CDR3 length: 15 residues. The CDR3: CSAQTGARATDTQYF. CDR3 sequence (DNA): TGCAGCGCCCAAACAGGGGCCCGGGCAACAGATACGCAGTATTTT.

This clonotype occurred many times. The chain is built from TRBV18 and TRBJ2-7, with D unclear. Deletions cut 1 base from V and 2 bases from J, with 3 bases between. CDR3 length: 12 amino acids. Germline assignment: CDR1 KGHSH and CDR2 LQKENI. The CDR3 bases are TGTGCCAGCTCACCACAAGCCTACGAGCAGTACTTC. It specifies CASSPQAYEQYF.

This clonotype was seen ten or more times. The rearrangement links TRBV5-1 to TRBJ1-2, with 9 positions matching TRBD1. The CDR3 extends over 16 amino acids. Germline V lookup: CDR1 SGHRS, CDR2 YFSETQ. Trimming took 4 bases from V and 2 from J; bases not matched to a gene: 9. DNA for the CDR3: TGCGCCAGCAGCCCGGGACAGGGAATGCCCAACTATGGCTACACCTTC. It is translated as CASSPGQGMPNYGYTF. The entire variable domain, with the rest obtained from reference TRBV5-1 and TRBJ1-2, is as follows: KAGVTQTPRYLIKTRGQQVTLSCSPISGHRSVSWYQQTPGQGLQFLFEYFSETQRNKGNFPGRFSGRQFSNSRSEMNVSTLELGDSALYLCASSPGQGMPNYGYTFGSGTRLTVV.

This clonotype was observed a handful of times. The chain has TRBV15 and TRBJ2-1, with no clear D. V dropped 2 bases and J dropped 4 bases, with 3 bases sitting between them. The germline V gene has CDR1 LNHNV and CDR2 YYDKDF (reference sequence). The CDR3 length is 12 residues. CDR3 bases: TGTGCCACCAGCAGAAGATACAATGAGCAGTTCTTC. This translates into CATSRRYNEQFF.

Ten or more counts support this clonotype. This chain joins TRBV7-9 and TRBJ2-5; TRBD1 aligns across 9 bases. V dropped 6 bases and J dropped 2; count of bases not matched to a gene: 7. Germline CDR1 is SEHNR and CDR2 is FQNEAQ (reference sequence). The CDR3 length is 15 residues. In DNA, the CDR3 is TGTGCCAGCAGACCCAAGGGACAGGGACAAGAGACCCAGTACTTC. Encoded protein: CASRPKGQGQETQYF. The full variable domain, rest sourced from reference TRBV7-9 and TRBJ2-5, is DTGVSQNPRHKITKRGQNVTFRCDPISEHNRLYWYRQTLGQGPEFLTYFQNEAQLEKSRLLSDRFSAERPKGSFSTLEIQRTEQGDSAMYLCASRPKGQGQETQYFGPGTRLLVL.